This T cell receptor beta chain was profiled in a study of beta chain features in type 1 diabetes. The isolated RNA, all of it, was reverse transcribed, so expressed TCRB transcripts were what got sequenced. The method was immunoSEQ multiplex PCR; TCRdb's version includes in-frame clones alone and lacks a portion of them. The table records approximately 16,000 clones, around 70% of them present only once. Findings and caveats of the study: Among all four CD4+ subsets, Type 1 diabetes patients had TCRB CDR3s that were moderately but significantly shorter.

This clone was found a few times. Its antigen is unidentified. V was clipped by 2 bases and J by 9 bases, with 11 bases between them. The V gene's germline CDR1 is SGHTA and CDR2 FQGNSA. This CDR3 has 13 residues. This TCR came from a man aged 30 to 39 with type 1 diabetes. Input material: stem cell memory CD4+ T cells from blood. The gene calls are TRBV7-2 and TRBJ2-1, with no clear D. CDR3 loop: CASSLTPSGEQFF. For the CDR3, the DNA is TGTGCCAGCAGCTTAACCCCTTCGGGTGAGCAGTTCTTC.